This T cell receptor (beta chain) comes out of a study of cytomegalovirus exposure and HLA in healthy donors. Study-wide context: Samples from HLA-typed donors yielded 65 million to 90 million unique TCRs in an early data release.

The germline CDR1 and CDR2 sequences are MDHEN and SYDVKM. V was trimmed by 7 bases and J by 5 bases, leaving 15 bases between them. CDR3 length: 13 amino acids. The PCR was carried out with 60 Vbeta primers and 13 Jbeta primers. Profiling relied on immunoSEQ multiplex PCR, and the TCRdb table lists in-frame clones only, not all of them. The profile covers 150,000 or so clones, with 70% to 80% appearing a single time and 1.3% taken by the ten largest. The source is a man aged 25 to 45 in good health and CMV-seronegative. The chain joins TRBV28 to TRBJ2-7, with a weak D call TRBD2 (5 bases). The sample comprised PBMCs. The CDR3, as DNA: TGTGCCAGCACCCTACCCCCGGGGAACGAGCAGTACTTC. Translating it yields CASTLPPGNEQYF.